Below, 18 T cell receptor beta chains from the same sample are listed, as sequenced in a study of cytomegalovirus exposure and HLA in healthy donors. PCR used 60 Vbeta primers and 13 Jbeta primers. The table came from immunoSEQ multiplex PCR; TCRdb's copy has only in-frame clones and leaves some out. This table has roughly 200,000 clones, 76% appearing once. Sequenced material: PBMCs. The origin of the receptors is a man younger than 35 in good health and CMV-seronegative.

The rearrangement links TRBV30 to TRBJ1-5; TRBD1 matches at 8 bases. Unmatched junction bases numbered 9, after V lost 0 bases and J lost 2 bases. CDR1 is GTSNPN and CDR2 is SVGIG in the germline V gene (reference sequence). The CDR3 runs to 17 residues. DNA of the CDR3: TGTGCCTGGAGTGTACAGGGGGGTAGTATAGGCAATCAGCCCCAGCATTTT. Amino acids: CAWSVQGGSIGNQPQHF.

The rearrangement links TRBV10-1 to TRBJ1-2, with 10 bases that match TRBD1. With V trimmed by 0 bases and J by 8 bases, 12 bases remained unmatched. Per germline, CDR1 WNHNN and CDR2 SYGVQD (reference sequence). The CDR3 has 17 amino acids. CDR3 amino acids: CASSESVRPGQGSGYTF. CDR3 nucleotides: TGCGCCAGCAGTGAGTCCGTCCGACCGGGACAGGGGAGCGGCTACACCTTC.

The CDR3 DNA follows: TGTGCCTGGAGCCTACTGACCGGACTAGGCTTACCCTACGAGCAGTACTTC. Its translation: CAWSLLTGLGLPYEQYF. The V call is TRBV30, the J call TRBJ2-5; 7 bases match TRBD2. The assigned J gene may be wrong: the sequence end matches TRBJ2-7 better. Germline values: CDR1 GTSNPN, CDR2 SVGIG (reference sequence). The length of the CDR3 is 17 residues.

V gene TRBV11-2 combines with J gene TRBJ2-5, with D possibly matching TRBD1 (5 bases). Germline assignment: CDR1 SGHAT and CDR2 FQNNGV. The V end lost 0 bases, the J end lost 4 bases, and 12 bases lay between the germline ends. CDR3 length equals 15 residues. DNA for the CDR3: TGTGCCAGCAGCTTAGACCGGGCCAGGGCAGAGACCCAGTACTTC. Translated: CASSLDRARAETQYF.

The rearrangement uses TRBV29-1 and TRBJ2-1; 12 bases map to TRBD2. Unmatched junction bases numbered 9, after V lost 3 bases and J lost 15 bases. The CDR3 is 13 residues long. Germline V gene sequence: CDR1 SQVTM, CDR2 ANQGSEA. The CDR3 here is CSVELLLAGGMFF. The DNA for the CDR3 is TGCAGCGTTGAGCTTCTACTAGCGGGGGGAATGTTCTTC.

The chain links TRBV5-1 to TRBJ1-5; D may be TRBD1 (6 bases). Trimming took 4 bases from V and 5 from J, leaving 13 bases between them. This CDR3 is 14 amino acids long. Germline V gene lookup returns CDR1 SGHRS and CDR2 YFSETQ. The DNA of the CDR3 is TGCGCCAGCAGCCCGGACAGACCAGATCAGCCCCAGCATTTT. Translation: CASSPDRPDQPQHF.

The chain links TRBV13 to TRBJ2-1; perhaps TRBD2 as D (6 bases). CDR1 and CDR2 from the germline V gene are PRHDT and FYEKMQ (reference sequence). V was clipped by 1 base and J by 0 bases, with 13 bases between them. The CDR3 is 17 residues long. The CDR3 DNA is TGTGCCAGCAGCTTAGACGTAGCGGAAAGCTCCTACAATGAGCAGTTCTTC. It translates to CASSLDVAESSYNEQFF.

This clone was detected only once. The chain employs TRBV30 and TRBJ2-1; a possible D gene is TRBD2 (6 bases). Germline CDR1 and CDR2: GTSNPN and SVGIG (reference sequence). V lost 0 bases and J lost 11, with 14 bases in between. CDR3 length: 13 amino acids. The chain's CDR3 is CAWSVLEGEKQFF. DNA for the CDR3: TGTGCCTGGAGTGTACTGGAGGGAGAAAAGCAGTTCTTC.

This clone turned up a few times. This chain links TRBV6-1 with TRBJ1-3; D is unresolved. CDR1 MNHNS and CDR2 SASEGT come from the germline V gene. V was pared by 0 bases and J by 11 bases, with 14 bases between. The CDR3 sequence is 14 residues long. The CDR3 spells CASSEAGSGRAIYF. The CDR3 DNA reads as TGTGCCAGCAGTGAAGCGGGCAGCGGAAGGGCCATATATTTT.

V and J are TRBV5-1 and TRBJ1-2; D remains ambiguous. The germline gives CDR1 SGHRS, CDR2 YFSETQ. The CDR3 sequence is 13 residues long. V lost 5 bases and J lost 6, with 14 bases in between. CDR3 sequence (DNA): TGCGCCAGCAGTTCACAGATTTTCGATGGCTACACCTTC. Protein sequence: CASSSQIFDGYTF.

J is TRBJ1-3 and V is TRBV14; D unclear. V was cut by 4 bases and J by 0 bases, with 10 bases left in between. The CDR3 runs 15 residues. Germline V gene data show CDR1 as SGHDN and CDR2 as FVKESK. The CDR3 loop is CASSRQVNSGNTIYF. The DNA for the CDR3 is TGTGCCAGCAGCCGGCAGGTGAACTCTGGAAACACCATATATTTT.

A remark on this clone: The germline gene is not matched at one end of the junction; a read error may be the cause. The rearrangement uses TRBV6-4 and TRBJ2-7, with 7 bases identical to TRBD2. The CDR3 loop spans 11 amino acids. Germline V lookup: CDR1 MRHNA, CDR2 SNTAGT. The CDR3 nucleotides read TGCGAGCCGGGAGCGGGGTACGAGCAGTACTTC. Encoded protein: CEPGAGYEQYF.

V is TRBV11-3 and J is TRBJ1-1; 8 bases are a match to TRBD1. This CDR3 region has 14 residues. CDR1 and CDR2 from the germline V gene are SGHNT and YENEEA. Trimming removed 5 bases from V and 2 bases from J; junction bases left unmatched: 4. CDR3 protein: CASSQTGANTEAFF. CDR3 DNA sequence: TGTGCCAGCAGCCAGACAGGGGCAAACACTGAAGCTTTCTTT.

This clone was detected a few times. V gene TRBV7-9 combines with J gene TRBJ2-1; 9 nucleotides match TRBD1. The CDR3 extends over 15 amino acids. Germline CDR1 and CDR2: SEHNR and FQNEAQ (reference sequence). V trimming: 5 bases; J trimming: 3 bases; junction bases outside the gene matches: 5. The CDR3 sequence is CASSLGTGFYNEQFF. The CDR3 nucleotides read TGTGCCAGCAGCCTGGGGACAGGGTTCTACAATGAGCAGTTCTTC.

The chain combines TRBV30 with TRBJ2-7, with a weak D call TRBD1 (5 bases). Trimming stripped 1 base from V and 2 bases from J, with 18 bases between. This CDR3 contains 16 residues. Germline V gene data show CDR1 as GTSNPN and CDR2 as SVGIG (reference sequence). The CDR3 region is CAWSARAGSSPYEQYF. The CDR3 DNA reads as TGTGCCTGGAGTGCACGAGCAGGGTCGTCTCCCTACGAGCAGTACTTC.

This clone has a handful of counts. The rearrangement joins TRBV27 to TRBJ2-2, with TRBD1 as a possible D gene (6 bases). Trimming pared 3 bases from V and 0 bases from J, leaving 14 bases between. CDR3 size: 17 residues. The V gene's germline CDR1 is MNHEY and CDR2 SMNVEV (reference sequence). CDR3 amino acids: CASSFNHGQTNTGELFF. CDR3 in DNA: TGTGCCAGCAGTTTTAACCACGGACAGACGAACACCGGGGAGCTGTTTTTT.

The chain uses TRBV23-1 and TRBJ1-4; TRBD1 agrees at 7 bases. TRBV23-1 is designated an ORF whose function remains uncertain. The CDR3 loop spans 12 amino acids. Unmatched junction bases numbered 1, after V lost 2 bases and J lost 10 bases. CDR3 residues: CASSQQGGKLFF. The CDR3 bases are TGCGCCAGCAGTCAACAGGGGGGAAAACTGTTTTTT.

V gene TRBV2 combines with J gene TRBJ2-2; 9 positions match TRBD1. Germline CDR1 SNHLY, CDR2 FYNNEI. The CDR3 has 15 residues. The J segment lost 5 bases and the V segment lost 7 bases, leaving 8 bases of the junction unmatched. CDR3 sequence reads: CASNLQGAQTGELFF. The CDR3 coding sequence is TGTGCCAGCAATCTACAGGGGGCGCAAACCGGGGAGCTGTTTTTT.